The next 15 T cell receptor beta chains were all read from a single sample in a study of T cell responses to AZD1222 COVID-19 vaccine. Sequenced by immunoSEQ multiplex PCR; TCRdb stores in-frame clones only, minus some. The table records 55,000 to 75,000 clones, 88% of them present only once. Here the sequenced sample was peripheral blood, taken on day 0 of AZD1222 vaccination. These receptors were taken from an adult in good health.

The chain joins TRBV5-1 to TRBJ1-1; 8 bases map to TRBD1. This CDR3 has 16 residues. V trimming: 4 bases; J trimming: 0 bases; junction bases outside the gene matches: 8. Germline V gene sequence: CDR1 SGHRS, CDR2 YFSETQ. CDR3: CASSPGTGNMNTEAFF. The CDR3 nucleotides read TGCGCCAGCAGCCCCGGGACAGGTAACATGAACACTGAAGCTTTCTTT.

On this clone itself: A read error may account for a junction end that differs from germline. V and J are TRBV10-2 and TRBJ2-7; 11 positions match TRBD2. Germline V lookup: CDR1 WSHSY, CDR2 SAAADI. The CDR3 totals 14 residues. In nucleotides, the CDR3 is TGCGCCAGCAGTGATATAGCGGGAGGGCCCGTCCACTTTTTC. Translated, it gives CASSDIAGGPVHFF.

The rearrangement uses TRBV19 and TRBJ1-2, with TRBD1 identical over 8 bases. The V gene end was trimmed by 5 bases and the J gene end by 5 bases; junction bases not matched to a gene: 4. Germline V gene sequence: CDR1 LNHDA, CDR2 SQIVND (reference sequence). The CDR3 is made up of 13 amino acids. The CDR3 sequence is CASSWTGFYGYTF. The CDR3 DNA reads TGTGCCAGTAGTTGGACAGGGTTTTATGGCTACACCTTC.

The chain couples TRBV9 to TRBJ2-1; 10 nucleotides line up with TRBD2. Trimming cost V 4 bases and J 2 bases; bases outside gene matches: 3. CDR1 is SGDLS and CDR2 is YYNGEE in the germline V gene. The CDR3 consists of 15 residues. Here the CDR3 reads CASSPSGGPYNEQFF. The CDR3 DNA follows: TGTGCCAGCAGCCCTAGCGGGGGCCCCTACAATGAGCAGTTCTTC.

V and J are TRBV6-6 and TRBJ2-7; D gene uncertain. The germline V and J ends were trimmed by 4 bases and 1 base, with 14 bases remaining between them. CDR1 and CDR2 (germline): MNHNY, SVGAGI (reference sequence). The CDR3 is made up of 15 amino acids. CDR3 protein: CASSSRSSSSYEQYF. The CDR3 DNA follows: TGTGCCAGCAGTTCCCGTTCTTCCTCTTCCTACGAGCAGTACTTC.

This clone showed up just a few times. The chain has TRBV4-1 and TRBJ1-2; D is ambiguous. Between the trimmed V and J ends, which lost 1 base and 8 bases, there was a span of 5 bases. The CDR3 is 11 amino acids. The germline V gene has CDR1 MGHRA and CDR2 YSYEKL. CDR3 sequence (DNA): TGCGCCAGCAGCCAAGTGGGGGGCTACACCTTC. This sequence encodes CASSQVGGYTF.

This clone has just one count. This same CDR3 is encoded by further DNA sequences in the sample. The chain combines TRBV7-9 with TRBJ1-1; D unresolved. The V gene lost 1 base and the J gene lost 5 bases, with 5 bases spanning the gap. From germline, CDR1 is SEHNR and CDR2 FQNEAQ (reference sequence). This CDR3 spans 12 amino acids. CDR3 region: CASSLGRTEAFF. The CDR3 bases are TGTGCCAGCAGCTTAGGTCGGACTGAAGCTTTCTTT.

The chain employs TRBV5-1 and TRBJ2-2, with 7 bases identical to TRBD2. This CDR3 contains 15 residues. Per the germline V gene, CDR1 is SGHRS and CDR2 is YFSETQ. V lost 2 bases to trimming and J lost 8 bases; unmatched junction nucleotides: 9. This CDR3 is CASSFVGGTTGELFF. For the CDR3, the DNA is TGCGCCAGCAGCTTCGTCGGTGGGACTACTGGGGAGCTGTTTTTT.

This clone was seen only once. The genes are TRBV28 and TRBJ1-6, with a possible D match to TRBD1 (6 bases). From germline, CDR1 is MDHEN and CDR2 SYDVKM. There are 13 residues in the CDR3. The ends were cut back, 10 bases at V and 7 bases at J, with 14 bases in the middle. CDR3 coding DNA: TGTGCCACCACAGGGTTTTTGAATTCACCCCTCCACTTT. This sequence encodes CATTGFLNSPLHF.

This chain connects TRBV28 to TRBJ2-7, with D possibly being TRBD1 (6 bases). Germline V CDR1 and CDR2: MDHEN, SYDVKM. The CDR3 runs 15 residues. V was trimmed by 4 bases and J by 0 bases, leaving 13 bases between them. CDR3 sequence (DNA): TGTGCCAGCAGTTCCCCGGGACACAACTCCTACGAGCAGTACTTC. Translating gives CASSSPGHNSYEQYF.

The chain links TRBV15 to TRBJ1-4; D is uncertain. CDR1 and CDR2 from the germline V gene are LNHNV and YYDKDF (reference sequence). Deletions cut 0 bases from V and 8 bases from J, with 10 bases between. The CDR3 runs to 14 residues. Here the CDR3 reads CATSRDRRTEKLFF. The CDR3, as DNA: TGTGCCACCAGCAGAGATCGACGGACGGAAAAACTGTTTTTT.

The chain links TRBV19 to TRBJ1-5; D is unresolved. CDR1 is LNHDA, CDR2 SQIVND, per germline (reference sequence). The germline V and J ends were trimmed by 6 bases and 1 base, with 10 bases remaining between them. This CDR3 has 14 amino acids. CDR3 nucleotide sequence: TGTGCCAGTAGGGGAGTGGGAAGCAATCAGCCCCAGCATTTT. Protein sequence: CASRGVGSNQPQHF.

The genes are TRBV24-1 and TRBJ2-1, with TRBD2 identical over 14 bases. This CDR3 region has 16 residues. J lost 7 bases, V lost 5 bases, and 6 bases had no gene match. In germline, CDR1 is KGHDR, CDR2 SFDVKD. Written as DNA, the CDR3 is TGTGCCACCAGTGGGGCCGGGACTAGCGGGAGAAATGAGCAGTTCTTC. Translation: CATSGAGTSGRNEQFF.

The sample holds one count of this clone. V usage is TRBV6-4 and J usage is TRBJ2-1, with 9 positions matching TRBD2. CDR3 length: 14 residues. Trimming at V came to 4 bases and at J to 7 bases, leaving 5 bases not matched to a gene. Germline loops: CDR1 MRHNA, CDR2 SNTAGT. CDR3 region: CASSGAGGFNEQFF. CDR3 bases: TGTGCCAGCAGTGGAGCGGGAGGATTTAATGAGCAGTTCTTC.

This clone was counted a single time. This chain connects TRBV27 to TRBJ1-4, with 8 bases that match TRBD1. Germline V gene data show CDR1 as MNHEY and CDR2 as SMNVEV (reference sequence). With 5 bases clipped from V and 4 bases from J, the junction kept 12 bases outside the gene matches. The CDR3 consists of 17 residues. CDR3 nucleotide sequence: TGTGCCAGCAGTACTATCTCGACAGGGGAACTTAATGAAAAACTGTTTTTT. Residues: CASSTISTGELNEKLFF.